This TCR beta chain was identified in a study of cytomegalovirus exposure and HLA in healthy donors. The count of this clone is one. Its antigen is not identified. Whole-study findings and limits: A few chains tied to CMV proved CMV antigen-specific in vitro.

TCRdb's copy holds only in-frame clones and misses some; the assay was immunoSEQ multiplex PCR. The sample carries some 140,000 clones, 80% to 90% recorded once. CDR3 length: 14 amino acids. Germline CDR1 and CDR2: SGDLS and YYNGEE. V lost 5 bases to trimming and J lost 3 bases; unmatched junction nucleotides: 6. Sequenced input: PBMCs. The sequence was collected from a man aged 18 to 29 in good health and CMV-seronegative. The V call is TRBV9, the J call TRBJ1-2; 8 bases are shared with TRBD1. As DNA, the CDR3 is TGTGCCAGCAGACAACAGGGGGGGTACTATGGCTACACCTTC. Translating it yields CASRQQGGYYGYTF.